This T cell receptor beta chain is from a study of cytomegalovirus exposure and HLA in healthy donors. Findings of the study overall: There were some public TCRs occurring in many donors, but most TCR sequences were rare.

As for this clone: Its target is not known.

Germline assignment: CDR1 SEHNR and CDR2 FQNEAQ (reference sequence). This CDR3 spans 16 amino acids. V lost 5 bases to trimming and J lost 5 bases; unmatched junction nucleotides: 11. A multiplex PCR was run with 60 Vbeta primers and 13 Jbeta primers. The data were produced by immunoSEQ multiplex PCR, yet TCRdb's version contains in-frame clones alone and is incomplete. The sample contains about 170,000 clones, roughly 80% of which appear only once. V and J are TRBV7-9 and TRBJ1-4, with 7 bases fitting TRBD1. This receptor was obtained from a male donor in good health and CMV-seronegative. Input material: PBMCs. CDR3 amino acids: CASSPIRQGSNEKLFF. CDR3 nucleotides: TGTGCCAGCAGCCCTATTCGACAGGGATCAAATGAAAAACTGTTTTTT.